This T cell receptor beta chain is from a study of T cell changes during pregnancy in multiple sclerosis. This CDR3 comprises 14 residues. With V trimmed by 2 bases and J by 7 bases, 7 bases remained unmatched. CDR1 is MNHEY and CDR2 is SMNVEV in the germline V gene (reference sequence). Assay: immunoSEQ multiplex PCR; the TCRdb copy retains only in-frame clones and omits some. The sample records about 84,000 clones, about 94% being singletons. Sequencing used peripheral blood, obtained in the second trimester of pregnancy. The receptor comes from a female donor in good health, enrolled as a control in a pregnancy study. The chain carries TRBV27 and TRBJ1-2; 7 nucleotides align to TRBD1. CDR3 region: CASSLSPQGSGYTF. CDR3 sequence (DNA): TGTGCCAGCAGTTTAAGTCCACAGGGGTCTGGCTACACCTTC.